This TCR beta chain was captured in a study of shared T cell receptors in the human thymus. The method was immunoSEQ multiplex PCR; TCRdb's version includes in-frame clones alone and lacks a portion of them. The sample has 700,000 or so clones; 70% to 90% are singletons. Separately, the same data were catalogued under a study of human thymus T cells.

The clonotype originates from a girl less than two years old with a congenital heart defect. Sequencing was performed on thymocytes.

The CDR3 loop reads CATRAGPLNNEQFF. In DNA, the CDR3 is TGTGCCACGCGCGCGGGACCCCTAAACAATGAGCAGTTCTTC. The chain employs TRBV11-2 and TRBJ2-1; TRBD2 might be the D (6 bases). The germline V gene has CDR1 SGHAT and CDR2 FQNNGV. The germline V and J ends were trimmed by 10 bases and 5 bases, with 18 bases remaining between them. The CDR3 totals 14 residues.